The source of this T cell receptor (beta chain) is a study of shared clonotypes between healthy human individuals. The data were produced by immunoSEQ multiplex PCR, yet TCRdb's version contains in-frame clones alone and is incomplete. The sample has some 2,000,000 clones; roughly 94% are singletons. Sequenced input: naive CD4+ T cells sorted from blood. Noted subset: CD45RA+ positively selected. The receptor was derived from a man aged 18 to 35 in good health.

CDR3 loop: CASSERTQGTYEQYF. The CDR3 bases are TGTGCCAGCAGTGAGAGGACCCAAGGAACCTACGAGCAGTACTTC. V is TRBV6-1 and J is TRBJ2-7; no clear D. V lost 3 bases, J lost 2 bases, and 14 bases lay in between. Germline CDR1 and CDR2: MNHNS and SASEGT. There are 15 residues in the CDR3.